This entry lists 13 T cell receptor beta chains sequenced from one sample in a study of shared clonotypes between healthy human individuals. Positively selected for CCR7, the CD45RO-negative cells used as naive CD8 cells excluded terminally differentiated effector memory CD45RA+ cells. Produced via immunoSEQ multiplex PCR; TCRdb's table is partial and in-frame only. The sample lists more than 2 million clones, 85% to 95% occurring once. The specimen sequenced was naive CD8+ T cells sorted from blood. The source of these receptors is a young man in good health.

The rearrangement links TRBV19 to TRBJ2-1, with D maybe TRBD1 (6 bases). The CDR3 has 15 residues. Germline V gene data show CDR1 as LNHDA and CDR2 as SQIVND (reference sequence). V lost 4 bases, J lost 4 bases, and 14 bases lay in between. This CDR3 reads CASSNMAGAYNEQFF. In DNA form, the CDR3 reads TGTGCCAGTAGTAATATGGCAGGGGCGTACAATGAGCAGTTCTTC.

The CDR3 is CASSTRQGADGYTF. The CDR3 coding sequence is TGTGCCAGCAGTACCCGACAGGGGGCGGATGGCTACACCTTC. The chain links TRBV2 to TRBJ1-2; 10 positions match TRBD1. The ends lost 5 bases at V and 6 bases at J; junction bases unmatched: 6. The CDR3 length is 14 residues. CDR1 is SNHLY and CDR2 is FYNNEI in the germline V gene.

This clone has only one observation. The chain joins TRBV28 to TRBJ2-1; D uncertain. CDR1 and CDR2 from the germline V gene are MDHEN and SYDVKM. The CDR3 is made up of 14 amino acids. Trimming took 3 bases from V and 7 from J, leaving 13 bases between them. The CDR3 reads CASSFQSGLNEQFF. CDR3 sequence (DNA): TGTGCCAGCAGTTTTCAATCGGGCCTAAATGAGCAGTTCTTC.

The chain has TRBV25-1 and TRBJ2-5, with D possibly matching TRBD2 (6 bases). The CDR3 is 13 amino acids. Germline V gene data show CDR1 as MGHDK and CDR2 as SYGVNS. V lost 5 bases and J lost 4, with 11 bases in between. In DNA, the CDR3 is TGTGCCAGCAGTCATCTGGAGGGAGAGACCCAGTACTTC. Amino acid sequence: CASSHLEGETQYF.

This chain joins TRBV27 and TRBJ1-2, with TRBD1 matching 9 bases. The CDR3 is 17 amino acids. Germline CDR1 and CDR2: MNHEY and SMNVEV (reference sequence). Trimming removed 2 bases from V and 3 bases from J; junction bases left unmatched: 10. This chain's CDR3 is CASSLTGQGPSHYGYTF. The CDR3 coding sequence is TGTGCCAGCAGTTTAACCGGACAGGGGCCCTCTCACTATGGCTACACCTTC.

J is TRBJ2-7 and V is TRBV30; D is possibly TRBD1 (6 bases). CDR3 length: 14 residues. Germline CDR1 is GTSNPN and CDR2 is SVGIG (reference sequence). The V end was cut by 4 bases, the J end by 3 bases, with 16 bases between. The CDR3 DNA reads TGTGCCTGGAACTACAGGGTGAGGGGCTACGAGCAGTACTTC. It specifies CAWNYRVRGYEQYF.

The chain has TRBV28 and TRBJ2-1; D not certain. The V gene's germline CDR1 is MDHEN and CDR2 SYDVKM. Trimming removed 1 base from V and 7 bases from J, with 11 bases in between. This CDR3 comprises 14 residues. The CDR3 nucleotides read TGTGCCAGCAGTTTATACCATGGGGATAATGAGCAGTTCTTC. As protein: CASSLYHGDNEQFF. Drawing the rest from reference TRBV28 and TRBJ2-1, the complete variable domain is DVKVTQSSRYLVKRTGEKVFLECVQDMDHENMFWYRQDPGLGLRLIYFSYDVKMKEKGDIPEGYSVSREKKERFSLILESASTNQTSMYLCASSLYHGDNEQFFGPGTRLTVL.

This clone appeared a few times. This chain connects TRBV18 to TRBJ1-2; 8 bases are a match to TRBD1. CDR1 KGHSH and CDR2 LQKENI come from the germline V gene. Losses at the gene ends were 6 bases for V and 3 bases for J; bases not matched to a gene: 15. CDR3 length equals 17 residues. DNA for the CDR3: TGTGCCAGCTCCCAAATGACAGGGGCCCTTGACGACTATGGCTACACCTTC. It specifies CASSQMTGALDDYGYTF.

The chain recombines TRBV13 with TRBJ2-5; D may correspond to TRBD1 or TRBD2 (6 bases each). TRBJ2-7 matches the DNA end more closely, so the J call is doubtful. The CDR3 sequence is 15 residues long. Germline V gene data show CDR1 as PRHDT and CDR2 as FYEKMQ (reference sequence). The CDR3 coding sequence is TGTGCCAGCAGCTTAGAAGGGGGGAGCTCCTACGAGCAGTACTTC. Translation gives CASSLEGGSSYEQYF.

CDR3 in amino acids: CASTQGVGEQFF. CDR3 DNA sequence: TGTGCCAGCACCCAGGGTGTTGGTGAGCAGTTCTTC. J is TRBJ2-1 and V is TRBV7-9; D might be TRBD1 (5 bases). Trimming took off 7 bases at V and 9 bases at J, with 13 bases between the two ends. Germline V gives CDR1 SEHNR, CDR2 FQNEAQ (reference sequence). This CDR3 is built from 12 residues.

This rearrangement joins TRBV6-6 to TRBJ1-2; D unresolved. This CDR3 contains 15 residues. Germline loops: CDR1 MNHNY, CDR2 SVGAGI (reference sequence). V was pared by 2 bases and J by 2 bases, with 12 bases between. The CDR3 loop is CASSYAEDTNYGYTF. As DNA, the CDR3 is TGTGCCAGCAGTTACGCCGAGGATACCAACTATGGCTACACCTTC.

The CDR3 DNA reads TGTGCCAGCAGCCCTTACAGGGGGCGCGAGGCAACTAATGAAAAACTGTTTTTT. This translates into CASSPYRGREATNEKLFF. The chain couples TRBV7-9 to TRBJ1-4; 9 nucleotides agree with TRBD1. J gave up 0 bases and V 5 bases, and 10 bases lay outside the gene matches. Per the germline V gene, CDR1 is SEHNR and CDR2 is FQNEAQ (reference sequence). The CDR3 runs 18 residues. Variable domain in full (rest from reference TRBV7-9 and TRBJ1-4): DTGVSQNPRHKITKRGQNVTFRCDPISEHNRLYWYRQTLGQGPEFLTYFQNEAQLEKSRLLSDRFSAERPKGSFSTLEIQRTEQGDSAMYLCASSPYRGREATNEKLFFGSGTQLSVL.

The chain uses TRBV6-5 and TRBJ2-3; D uncertain. V shed 6 bases and J shed 1 base, with 11 bases lying between them. In germline, CDR1 is MNHEY, CDR2 SVGAGI. The CDR3 is 14 amino acids. CDR3 DNA sequence: TGTGCCAGCAGCTTTAATCCGGGCACAGATACGCAGTATTTT. This gives the protein CASSFNPGTDTQYF.